Each of the 32 T cell receptor beta chains below was sequenced from the same sample in a study of T cell clones after liver transplantation (dated by TCRdb to between 2018 and 2020). The library was prepared using the immunoSEQ multiplex PCR assay. This is the immuneACCESS table as TCRdb keeps it, with only in-frame sequences that have V and J called. A part of the clones is gone; compared with another copy, unresolved V genes explain less than half, and the rest is unexplained. The sample table contains 25,000 to 35,000 clones; only one count was recorded for about 93% of them. The ten largest clonotypes hold approximately 26% of the sample. Specimen: CD8+ T cells from blood, collected 12 months after liver transplant. The source is a human patient who received a liver transplant. After a transplant, some T cells may be of graft donor origin.

CDR3 coding DNA: TGTGCCAGCAGCCCCCGACAGGAGAGTCGAACCGGGGAGCTGTTTTTT. Encoded protein: CASSPRQESRTGELFF. This rearrangement joins TRBV9 to TRBJ2-2, with a tentative D call TRBD1 (6 bases). CDR3 size: 16 residues. Germline lookup yields CDR1 SGDLS and CDR2 YYNGEE. The V end was cut by 4 bases, the J end by 5 bases, with 18 bases between.

The chain carries TRBV5-1 and TRBJ2-3, with D perhaps TRBD2 (6 bases). Germline CDR1 reads SGHRS; CDR2 reads YFSETQ. CDR3 length: 15 amino acids. With 2 bases removed from V and 0 bases from J, the gap between germline ends came to 10 bases. The CDR3 spells CASSFGGLSTDTQYF. The CDR3 DNA reads TGCGCCAGCAGCTTTGGGGGACTTAGCACAGATACGCAGTATTTT.

The count of this clone is one. The gene calls are TRBV4-3 and TRBJ2-7, with 10 bases fitting TRBD2. Germline values: CDR1 LGHNA, CDR2 YSLEER. V lost 4 bases to trimming and J lost 2 bases; unmatched junction nucleotides: 5. The CDR3 runs 15 residues. This CDR3 reads CASSLGLAVTYEQYF. CDR3 DNA sequence: TGCGCCAGCAGCCTTGGACTAGCGGTAACCTACGAGCAGTACTTC.

The chain is built from TRBV29-1 and TRBJ2-1, with 10 bases aligning to TRBD2. V lost 1 base to trimming and J lost 0 bases; unmatched junction nucleotides: 9. Germline lookup yields CDR1 SQVTM and CDR2 ANQGSEA. This CDR3 has 18 amino acids. The CDR3 coding sequence is TGCAGCGTTGAAGGCCTAGCGGGAGACAGCAGCTCCTACAATGAGCAGTTCTTC. Protein product: CSVEGLAGDSSSYNEQFF.

The chain employs TRBV2 and TRBJ1-2; no definite D call. The CDR3 consists of 10 residues. In germline, CDR1 is SNHLY, CDR2 FYNNEI. The V and J ends lost 10 bases and 3 bases respectively, with 6 bases between them. The CDR3 nucleotides read TGTGCCATCCGGGACTATGGCTACACCTTC. Its protein product is CAIRDYGYTF.

The chain links TRBV29-1 to TRBJ2-3; 9 bases match TRBD2. The germline V gene encodes CDR1 SQVTM and CDR2 ANQGSEA. CDR3 size: 14 residues. V lost 6 bases to trimming and J lost 1 base; unmatched junction nucleotides: 5. The CDR3 protein is CSVSSGSGTDTQYF. CDR3 in DNA: TGCAGCGTCAGTAGCGGGAGTGGCACAGATACGCAGTATTTT.

The chain employs TRBV9 and TRBJ1-1, with a weak D call TRBD1 (5 bases). The CDR3 covers 14 residues. The germline V and J ends were trimmed by 0 bases and 4 bases, with 10 bases remaining between them. Germline V gene lookup returns CDR1 SGDLS and CDR2 YYNGEE. This chain's CDR3 is CASSVDLGGTEAFF. CDR3 bases: TGTGCCAGCAGCGTAGACCTTGGGGGCACTGAAGCTTTCTTT.

The rearrangement links TRBV10-3 to TRBJ2-7, with 13 bases that match TRBD2. V gave up 7 bases and J gave up 4 bases; unmatched junction bases: 13. This CDR3 is 17 amino acids long. Per germline, CDR1 ENHRY and CDR2 SYGVKD. The CDR3 DNA reads as TGTGCCATCACCACCGGGACTAGCGGGGAGGGGGCGTACGAGCAGTACTTC. It codes for CAITTGTSGEGAYEQYF.

The chain couples TRBV19 to TRBJ1-1; weak D call: TRBD1 (5 bases). Germline CDR1 LNHDA, CDR2 SQIVND (reference sequence). This CDR3 contains 13 residues. The V end lost 5 bases, the J end lost 4 bases, and 11 bases lay between the germline ends. The CDR3 is CASSGPGGTEAFF. The CDR3 region has the DNA TGTGCCAGTAGTGGACCGGGGGGCACTGAAGCTTTCTTT.

V gene TRBV11-2 combines with J gene TRBJ2-7; D unresolved. V was shortened by 5 bases and J by 4 bases, with 9 bases between the two germline ends. From germline, CDR1 is SGHAT and CDR2 FQNNGV. The CDR3 loop spans 12 amino acids. CDR3 sequence: CASSPTGYEQYF. DNA for the CDR3: TGTGCCAGCAGCCCGACCGGGTACGAGCAGTACTTC.

The chain is built from TRBV19 and TRBJ2-1; 9 bases line up with TRBD2. Germline V lookup: CDR1 LNHDA, CDR2 SQIVND (reference sequence). The V and J ends lost 2 bases and 7 bases, in that order; junction bases with no gene match: 6. The length of the CDR3 is 15 residues. CDR3: CASSIWSSGKNEQFF. For the CDR3, the DNA is TGTGCCAGTAGTATATGGTCTAGCGGGAAAAATGAGCAGTTCTTC.

The genes are TRBV4-3 and TRBJ2-7, with 7 bases matching TRBD2. J lost 4 bases, V lost 1 base, and 4 bases had no gene match. Germline loops: CDR1 LGHNA, CDR2 YSLEER. This CDR3 is 14 amino acids long. Written as DNA, the CDR3 is TGCGCCAGCAGCCAAGCTGGGGGGGGGTACGAGCAGTACTTC. It encodes CASSQAGGGYEQYF.

The rearrangement links TRBV4-1 to TRBJ2-7, with TRBD2 matching 10 bases. The junction had 6 bases not matched to a gene; V was cut back by 1 base and J by 3 bases. The CDR3 covers 16 residues. Germline CDR1 MGHRA, CDR2 YSYEKL. CDR3 amino acids: CASSQVAGGLLYEQYF. In nucleotides, the CDR3 is TGCGCCAGCAGCCAAGTAGCGGGAGGACTTCTCTACGAGCAGTACTTC.

This chain connects TRBV19 to TRBJ2-7; D is perhaps TRBD2 (5 bases). V was shortened by 5 bases and J by 2 bases, with 16 bases between the two germline ends. CDR3 length: 15 amino acids. Germline V gene sequence: CDR1 LNHDA, CDR2 SQIVND (reference sequence). Here the CDR3 reads CASSSRGSATYEQYF. DNA of the CDR3: TGTGCCAGTAGTTCCCGTGGTAGCGCAACCTACGAGCAGTACTTC.

The chain is built from TRBV4-3 and TRBJ2-1; TRBD2 aligns across 12 bases. Trimming took 1 base from V and 0 from J; bases not matched to a gene: 13. The CDR3 consists of 21 residues. Germline V gives CDR1 LGHNA, CDR2 YSLEER. The CDR3 nucleotides read TGCGCCAGCAGCCAAGCCCCGGAGACTAGCGGGAGCGAGAGCTCCTACAATGAGCAGTTCTTC. Protein: CASSQAPETSGSESSYNEQFF.

The chain uses TRBV11-3 and TRBJ2-7; tentatively, D is TRBD2 (5 bases). Trimming pared 1 base from V and 2 bases from J, leaving 9 bases between. The CDR3 spans 14 residues. CDR1 and CDR2 (germline): SGHNT, YENEEA. The CDR3 sequence is CASSLVLAAYEQYF. Here the CDR3 DNA reads TGTGCCAGCAGCTTAGTGCTAGCAGCCTACGAGCAGTACTTC.

The chain joins TRBV27 to TRBJ1-1; D unclear. The CDR3 has 15 amino acids. Per germline, CDR1 MNHEY and CDR2 SMNVEV (reference sequence). V lost 3 bases and J 1 base, leaving 12 bases between the germline ends. The chain's CDR3 is CASSFYPRGNTEAFF. The CDR3, as DNA: TGTGCCAGCAGTTTTTACCCCCGGGGGAACACTGAAGCTTTCTTT.

This clone appeared a few times. The chain combines TRBV5-4 with TRBJ2-1, with 11 bases identical to TRBD2. The germline V gene encodes CDR1 SGHNT and CDR2 YYREEE (reference sequence). The CDR3 runs to 18 residues. V was pared by 4 bases and J by 0 bases, with 9 bases of the junction left unmatched. In nucleotides, the CDR3 is TGTGCCAGCAGCCCAACGCGACTAGCGGGGAGCTCCTACAATGAGCAGTTCTTC. It is translated as CASSPTRLAGSSYNEQFF.

The chain is built from TRBV19 and TRBJ1-3, with unresolved D. This CDR3 has 10 residues. The germline gives CDR1 LNHDA, CDR2 SQIVND (reference sequence). V lost 5 bases and J lost 9, with 5 bases in between. In DNA form, the CDR3 reads TGTGCCAGTAGTGCAACCACCATATATTTT. Translating gives CASSATTIYF.

This clone has only a few counts. A far larger clone is just one base off, so this is likely a read error. The chain carries TRBV4-2 and TRBJ1-2; D unclear. Germline CDR1 and CDR2: LGHNA and YNFKEQ. The CDR3 contains 14 residues. The V gene lost 0 bases and the J gene lost 6 bases, with 11 bases spanning the gap. The CDR3 is CASSQDRFTHGYTF. DNA of the CDR3: TGTGCCAGCAGCCAAGATCGGTTTACACATGGCTACACCTTC.

The chain is built from TRBV29-1 and TRBJ2-1; 11 nucleotides align to TRBD1. The CDR3 length is 13 residues. Per the germline V gene, CDR1 is SQVTM and CDR2 is ANQGSEA. Losses at the gene ends were 7 bases for V and 7 bases for J; bases not matched to a gene: 6. The CDR3 sequence is CSEFGTGGNEQFF. The CDR3 nucleotides are TGCAGCGAGTTCGGGACAGGGGGGAATGAGCAGTTCTTC.

This clone was seen once. This chain links TRBV7-9 with TRBJ2-7, with a tentative D call TRBD2 (5 bases). The length of the CDR3 is 15 residues. CDR1 is SEHNR, CDR2 FQNEAQ, per germline (reference sequence). Trimming shortened V by 2 bases and J by 3 bases, and 14 bases separated the two germline ends. The DNA of the CDR3 is TGTGCCAGCAGCTTACTGCCCTCCGGGAACTACGAGCAGTACTTC. It is translated as CASSLLPSGNYEQYF.

V and J are TRBV5-6 and TRBJ2-1; D possibly corresponds to TRBD2 (5 bases). Germline CDR1 is SGHDT and CDR2 is YYEEEE. Trimming took off 4 bases at V and 5 bases at J, with 22 bases between the two ends. The CDR3 loop spans 17 amino acids. CDR3 protein: CASSPPLLEVWDNEQFF. The DNA of the CDR3 is TGTGCCAGCAGCCCCCCTCTACTAGAAGTGTGGGACAATGAGCAGTTCTTC.

The chain carries TRBV6-5 and TRBJ2-1; D remains ambiguous. From germline, CDR1 is MNHEY and CDR2 SVGAGI. Trimming removed 5 bases at V and 3 bases at J, with 11 bases between. The CDR3 is 14 residues long. The CDR3 protein is CASSPDRLYNEQFF. The CDR3, as DNA: TGTGCCAGCAGTCCAGACCGTCTCTACAATGAGCAGTTCTTC.

This chain connects TRBV27 to TRBJ2-7; 8 nucleotides align to TRBD2. CDR1 MNHEY and CDR2 SMNVEV come from the germline V gene (reference sequence). This CDR3 has 16 amino acids. The trim removed 1 base at V and 0 bases at J, leaving 5 bases unmatched. The CDR3 loop is CASSLYPGGSSYEQYF. DNA for the CDR3: TGTGCCAGCAGTTTATACCCGGGAGGGAGCTCCTACGAGCAGTACTTC.

V gene TRBV7-8 combines with J gene TRBJ1-1; a possible D gene is TRBD1 (5 bases). This CDR3 region has 16 residues. Looked up from germline, CDR1 is SGHVS and CDR2 is FQNEAQ. The V and J ends lost 5 bases and 6 bases respectively, with 22 bases between them. The CDR3 sequence is CASSALPGLTSPEAFF. The DNA for the CDR3 is TGTGCCAGCAGCGCCCTCCCGGGACTTACTTCCCCTGAAGCTTTCTTT.

The chain is built from TRBV13 and TRBJ2-1, with D uncertain. Trimming stripped 0 bases from V and 4 bases from J, with 10 bases between. This CDR3 has 15 amino acids. Per the germline V gene, CDR1 is PRHDT and CDR2 is FYEKMQ (reference sequence). The CDR3: CASSLGTNSYNEQFF. The CDR3 nucleotides are TGTGCCAGCAGCTTAGGGACGAATAGTTACAATGAGCAGTTCTTC.

The rearrangement uses TRBV29-1 and TRBJ2-1; 11 nucleotides agree with TRBD2. This CDR3 region has 15 residues. Germline CDR1 and CDR2: SQVTM and ANQGSEA. After removal of 0 bases from V and 6 bases from J, the junction contained 4 bases not matched to a gene. DNA for the CDR3: TGCAGCGTTGAAGATCCTGGACTAGCGGGCAATGAGCAGTTCTTC. It yields the protein CSVEDPGLAGNEQFF.

The genes are TRBV5-1 and TRBJ2-5, with 9 bases lining up with TRBD2. Trimming cost V 0 bases and J 4 bases; bases outside gene matches: 10. The germline CDR1 and CDR2 sequences are SGHRS and YFSETQ. The CDR3 is made up of 17 amino acids. The chain's CDR3 is CASSLALSGSGRETQYF. For the CDR3, the DNA is TGCGCCAGCAGCTTGGCCCTTAGCGGGAGTGGGCGAGAGACCCAGTACTTC.

The genes are TRBV28 and TRBJ1-5, with D uncertain. The CDR3 sequence is 13 residues long. CDR1 MDHEN and CDR2 SYDVKM come from the germline V gene. Trimming stripped 6 bases from V and 5 bases from J, with 11 bases between. CDR3 in amino acids: CASSRVPDQPQHF. Written as DNA, the CDR3 is TGTGCCAGCAGCCGGGTCCCGGATCAGCCCCAGCATTTT.

The rearrangement joins TRBV4-2 to TRBJ2-7; the match to TRBD1 covers 8 bases. The CDR3 loop spans 14 amino acids. Trimming removed 2 bases from V and 7 bases from J; junction bases left unmatched: 7. Germline lookup yields CDR1 LGHNA and CDR2 YNFKEQ. This CDR3 reads CASSQSDRAQEQYF. CDR3 nucleotides: TGTGCCAGCAGCCAATCGGACAGGGCCCAGGAGCAGTACTTC.

J is TRBJ2-7 and V is TRBV27; TRBD1 agrees at 10 bases. J was trimmed by 3 bases and V by 5 bases; bases with no gene match: 7. There are 15 residues in the CDR3. Germline V CDR1 and CDR2: MNHEY, SMNVEV (reference sequence). CDR3: CASSALGTGDYEQYF. CDR3 DNA: TGTGCCAGCAGTGCCCTGGGGACAGGGGACTACGAGCAGTACTTC.